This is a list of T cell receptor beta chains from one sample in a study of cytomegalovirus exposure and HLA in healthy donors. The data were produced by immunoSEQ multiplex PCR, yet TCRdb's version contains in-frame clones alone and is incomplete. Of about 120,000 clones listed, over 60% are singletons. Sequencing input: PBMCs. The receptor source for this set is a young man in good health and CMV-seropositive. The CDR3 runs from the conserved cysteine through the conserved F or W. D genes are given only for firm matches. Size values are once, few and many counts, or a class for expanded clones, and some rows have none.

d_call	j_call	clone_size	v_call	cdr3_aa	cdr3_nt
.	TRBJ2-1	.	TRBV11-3	CASSFVSYNEQFF	TGTGCCAGCAGCTTCGTCTCCTACAATGAGCAGTTCTTC
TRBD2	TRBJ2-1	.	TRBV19	CASSPTWALAGRSVQEQFF	TGTGCCAGTAGTCCAACGTGGGCGTTAGCGGGAAGAAGTGTGCAGGAGCAGTTCTTC
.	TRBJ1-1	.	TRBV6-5	CASTAAQGESEAFF	TGTGCCAGCACGGCCGCACAGGGAGAGTCTGAGGCTTTCTTT
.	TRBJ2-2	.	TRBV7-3	CASSLTATGELFF	TGTGCCAGCAGCTTAACGGCAACCGGGGAGCTGTTTTTT
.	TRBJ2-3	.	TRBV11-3	CASSLTQNTDTQYF	TGTGCCAGCAGCTTAACCCAGAACACAGATACGCAGTATTTT
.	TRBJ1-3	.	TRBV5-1	CASTITPRAGNTIYF	TGCGCCAGCACTATAACCCCCAGGGCAGGAAACACCATATATTTT
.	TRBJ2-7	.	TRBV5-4	CASSIEAGLSYEQYF	TGTGCCAGCAGCATTGAGGCGGGACTCTCCTACGAGCAGTACTTC
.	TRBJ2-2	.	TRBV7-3	CASSSRASVRGTGELFF	TGTGCCAGCAGTTCCCGGGCTAGCGTGAGGGGTACTGGGGAGCTGTTTTTT
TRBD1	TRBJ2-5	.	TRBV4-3	CASSRVIRDRESETQYF	TGCGCCAGCAGCCGAGTAATCCGGGACAGGGAATCGGAGACCCAGTACTTC
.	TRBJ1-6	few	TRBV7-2	CASSHFNSPLHF	TGTGCCAGCAGCCACTTCAATTCACCCCTCCACTTT
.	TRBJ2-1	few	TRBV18	CASSPPGSWAQVEQFF	TGTGCCAGCTCACCCCCTGGCTCGTGGGCCCAGGTTGAGCAGTTCTTC
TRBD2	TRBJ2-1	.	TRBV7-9	CSSSLPGAGGINEQFF	TGTTCCAGCAGCTTACCCGGAGCGGGGGGGATCAATGAGCAGTTCTTC
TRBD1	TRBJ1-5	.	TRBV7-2	CASSWGQGNQPQHF	TGTGCCAGCAGCTGGGGACAGGGCAATCAGCCCCAGCATTTT
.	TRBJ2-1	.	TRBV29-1	CSVGPWSMRETYNEQFF	TGCAGCGTTGGGCCATGGTCTATGAGGGAAACCTACAATGAGCAGTTCTTC
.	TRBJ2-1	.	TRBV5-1	CASSSLPAGSYNEQFF	TGCGCCAGCAGCTCCCTCCCCGCGGGGTCCTACAATGAGCAGTTCTTC
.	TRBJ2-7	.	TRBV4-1	CASSQGRQVTYEQYF	TGCGCCAGCAGCCAGGGACGACAGGTGACCTACGAGCAGTACTTC
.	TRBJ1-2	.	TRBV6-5	CASSYSGGNYGYTF	TGTGCCAGCAGTTACTCCGGCGGAAACTATGGCTACACCTTC
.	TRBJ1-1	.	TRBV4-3	CASSHMNTEAFF	TGCGCCAGCAGCCACATGAACACTGAAGCTTTCTTT
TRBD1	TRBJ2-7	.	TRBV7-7	CASSFGQGSYEQYF	TGTGCTAGCAGCTTCGGACAGGGCTCCTACGAGCAGTACTTC
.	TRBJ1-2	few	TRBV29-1	CSGLTQANYGYTF	TGCAGCGGCCTGACACAAGCTAACTATGGCTACACCTTC
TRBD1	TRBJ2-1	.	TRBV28	CASRSTGGFYNEQFF	TGTGCCAGCAGATCTACAGGGGGGTTCTACAATGAGCAGTTCTTC
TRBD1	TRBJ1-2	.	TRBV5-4	CASSLETGGQSGYTF	TGTGCCAGCAGCTTGGAAACAGGGGGCCAGTCTGGCTACACCTTC
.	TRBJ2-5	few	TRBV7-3	CASSPMGGQETQYF	TGTGCCAGCAGCCCCATGGGAGGCCAAGAGACCCAGTACTTC